The entry below gives a single T cell receptor beta chain sequence along with its context. This record belongs to a study of PD-L1 blockade in urothelial cancer. Study context: The researchers analyzed blood 3 weeks (second dose) and 6 weeks after treatment start.

Unmatched junction bases numbered 5, after V lost 8 bases and J lost 10 bases. Germline CDR1 reads SNHLY; CDR2 reads FYNNEI. CDR3 size: 11 residues. Regarding time point: pretreatment peripheral blood. Method: immunoSEQ multiplex PCR; TCRdb's copy keeps in-frame clones and lacks some. This sample has 100,000 to 150,000 clones, with 84% found just once. This chain links TRBV2 with TRBJ2-1; 7 positions match TRBD2. The input for sequencing was PBMCs, taken around atezolizumab (anti-PD-L1) treatment. The TCR was taken from a man aged 45-65 years with urothelial cancer. The CDR3, as DNA: TGTGCCAGCGGGGGGGGTCGGGAGCAGTTCTTC. This translates into CASGGGREQFF. Based on the CDR3 plus reference TRBV2 and TRBJ2-1, the full variable domain is EPEVTQTPSHQVTQMGQEVILRCVPISNHLYFYWYRQILGQKVEFLVSFYNNEISEKSEIFDDQFSVERPDGSNFTLKIRSTKLEDSAMYFCASGGGREQFFGPGTRLTVL.